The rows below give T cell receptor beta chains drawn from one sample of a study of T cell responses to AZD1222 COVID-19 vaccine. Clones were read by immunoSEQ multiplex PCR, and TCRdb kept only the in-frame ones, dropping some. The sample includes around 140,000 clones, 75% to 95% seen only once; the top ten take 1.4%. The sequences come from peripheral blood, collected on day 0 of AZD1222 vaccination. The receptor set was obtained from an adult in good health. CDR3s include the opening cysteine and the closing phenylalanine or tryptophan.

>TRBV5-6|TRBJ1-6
CASSFDDLRDSPLHF
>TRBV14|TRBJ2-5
CASSHNVLSGIRETQYF
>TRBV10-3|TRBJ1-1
CAISPSGGRANTEAFF
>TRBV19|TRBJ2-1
CASSGLAVLNEQFF
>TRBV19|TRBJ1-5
CASRTGQEGEGIVNQPQHF
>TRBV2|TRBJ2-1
CASSEIRNEQFF
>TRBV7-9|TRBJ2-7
CASSLAGIEQYF
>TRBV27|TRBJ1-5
CASSQPGQGNQPQHF
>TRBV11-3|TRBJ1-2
CASSFFNYGYTF
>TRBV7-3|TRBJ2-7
CASSLISLDSYYEQYF
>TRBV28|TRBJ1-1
CASSPRTENTEAFF
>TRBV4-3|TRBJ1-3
CASSPEVAASSGNTIYF
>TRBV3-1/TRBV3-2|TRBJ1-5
CASSHHGGEGRNQPQHF
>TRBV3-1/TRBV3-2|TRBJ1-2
CASSQEDRGYGYTF
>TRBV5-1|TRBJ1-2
CASSGQIYGYTF
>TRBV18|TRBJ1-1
CASSPPWQAGTGGIVTEAFF
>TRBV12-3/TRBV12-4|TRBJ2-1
CASSLSGSGQQFF
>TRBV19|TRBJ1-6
CASSIGTKPTNSPLHF
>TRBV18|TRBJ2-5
CASSPLGTQYF
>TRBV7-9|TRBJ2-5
CASSLVVGGETQYF
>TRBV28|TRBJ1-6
CASSLLEGFNNSPLHF
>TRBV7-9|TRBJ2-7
CASSTTGYYEQYF